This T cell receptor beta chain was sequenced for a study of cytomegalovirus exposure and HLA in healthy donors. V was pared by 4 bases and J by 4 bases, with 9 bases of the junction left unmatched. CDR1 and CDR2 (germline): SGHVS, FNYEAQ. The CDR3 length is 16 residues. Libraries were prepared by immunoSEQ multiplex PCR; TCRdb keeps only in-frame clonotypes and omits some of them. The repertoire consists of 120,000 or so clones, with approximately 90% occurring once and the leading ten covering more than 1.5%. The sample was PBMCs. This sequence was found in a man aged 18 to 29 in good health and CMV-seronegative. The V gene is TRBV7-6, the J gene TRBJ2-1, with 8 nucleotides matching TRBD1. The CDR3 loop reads CASSSEGQGIYNEQFF. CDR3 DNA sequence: TGTGCCAGCAGCTCTGAAGGACAGGGAATATACAATGAGCAGTTCTTC.